The following is a T cell receptor beta chain sequence with its context. This record comes from a study of T cell responses to AZD1222 COVID-19 vaccine. The assay was immunoSEQ multiplex PCR, and TCRdb's table has in-frame clones only and misses some. The table has over 150,000 clones, 92% seen once. The CDR3 has 14 residues. Trimming left V 3 bases short and J 0 bases short, with 12 bases between. The germline V gene has CDR1 SQVTM and CDR2 ANQGSEA. This receptor was obtained from an adult in good health. The sequencing here drew on peripheral blood, taken on day 0 of AZD1222 vaccination. The chain is built from TRBV29-1 and TRBJ2-7, with D tentatively TRBD1 or TRBD2 (5 bases each). The CDR3 DNA is TGCAGCGTTGATCCTGGGACCGACTCCTACGAGCAGTACTTC. Its translation: CSVDPGTDSYEQYF.